The 13 T cell receptor beta chains below all came from one sample that was sequenced in a study of blood T cell repertoires in COVID-19. Assay used: immunoSEQ multiplex PCR; TCRdb lists only in-frame clones, some missing. The table has 90,000 to 150,000 clones, roughly nine tenths seen once. The sample was peripheral blood. Receptor source: a human donor in a cohort sampled during active COVID-19.

The chain links TRBV19 to TRBJ2-2; no clear D. V was shortened by 11 bases and J by 6 bases, with 16 bases between the two germline ends. The CDR3 consists of 13 residues. CDR1 is LNHDA, CDR2 SQIVND, per germline (reference sequence). The CDR3 here is CAHSEGVAGELFF. In DNA form, the CDR3 reads TGTGCCCACTCGGAAGGAGTAGCCGGGGAGCTGTTTTTT.

This rearrangement joins TRBV6-5 to TRBJ1-1; 9 positions match TRBD1. Trimming cost V 7 bases and J 6 bases; bases outside gene matches: 12. The CDR3 has 15 residues. Germline V gene data show CDR1 as MNHEY and CDR2 as SVGAGI. CDR3 bases: TGTGCCAGCACCCGGGACAGGGAGTTTGAGGCTGAAGCTTTCTTT. Amino acids: CASTRDREFEAEAFF.

The V call is TRBV12-3 or TRBV12-4, the J call TRBJ1-2; 9 bases are shared with TRBD1. Trimming at V came to 6 bases and at J to 7 bases, leaving 6 bases not matched to a gene. The CDR3 has 13 amino acids. CDR3 residues: CASRIGQGSGYTF. In nucleotides, the CDR3 is TGTGCCAGCAGAATCGGACAGGGGTCTGGCTACACCTTC.

This sequence joins TRBV3-1 (or the pseudogene TRBV3-2) and TRBJ2-2; 8 nucleotides align to TRBD2. V was clipped by 6 bases and J by 6 bases; unmatched bases: 0. Germline loops: CDR1 LGHDT, CDR2 YNNKEL (reference sequence). The CDR3 loop spans 12 amino acids. The CDR3 here is CASRLAAGELFF. In DNA form, the CDR3 reads TGTGCCAGCAGACTAGCGGCCGGGGAGCTGTTTTTT.

The chain uses TRBV6-1 and TRBJ2-7; 10 positions agree with TRBD2. The V segment lost 3 bases and the J segment 2 bases; nucleotides outside the gene matches: 4. The CDR3 contains 15 residues. CDR1 and CDR2 from the germline V gene are MNHNS and SASEGT. In nucleotides, the CDR3 is TGTGCCAGCAGTGAGTGGCTAGCGGGGGCCTACGAGCAGTACTTC. Its protein is CASSEWLAGAYEQYF.

V and J are TRBV12-3 or TRBV12-4 and TRBJ1-2; no clear D. The CDR3 is 13 residues long. The V end was cut by 2 bases, the J end by 6 bases, with 10 bases between. The CDR3 nucleotides read TGTGCCAGCAGTTTATCGCACGAGAATGGCTACACCTTC. It yields the protein CASSLSHENGYTF.

V usage is TRBV19 and J usage is TRBJ1-4; tentative D call: TRBD1 (6 bases). Germline values: CDR1 LNHDA, CDR2 SQIVND (reference sequence). Deletions cut 10 bases from V and 5 bases from J, with 17 bases between. This CDR3 is built from 14 residues. The CDR3 nucleotides are TGTGCCACCCGAGGACAGACGAAAAATGAAAAACTGTTTTTT. Amino acids: CATRGQTKNEKLFF. The full variable domain, with the rest looked up from reference TRBV19 and TRBJ1-4, is DGGITQSPKYLFRKEGQNVTLSCEQNLNHDAMYWYRQDPGQGLRLIYYSQIVNDFQKGDIAEGYSVSREKKESFPLTVTSAQKNPTAFYLCATRGQTKNEKLFFGSGTQLSVL.

This clone was seen a few times. The rearrangement joins TRBV11-3 to TRBJ2-7; D possibly corresponds to TRBD1 (5 bases). The CDR3 extends over 12 amino acids. Germline CDR1 SGHNT, CDR2 YENEEA. Trimming cost V 4 bases and J 5 bases, with 9 bases left between them. The CDR3, as DNA: TGTGCCAGCAGCTCCGTGACAGACGAGCAGTACTTC. Protein: CASSSVTDEQYF.

The rearrangement joins TRBV5-1 to TRBJ2-1; D is ambiguous. The V gene's germline CDR1 is SGHRS and CDR2 YFSETQ. There are 15 residues in the CDR3. Trimming took off 0 bases at V and 6 bases at J, with 13 bases between the two ends. The CDR3 spells CASSLESPYSNEQFF. The CDR3 DNA is TGCGCCAGCAGCTTGGAGTCACCCTACAGCAATGAGCAGTTCTTC.

The chain is built from TRBV27 and TRBJ1-1, with TRBD1 matching over 7 bases. The CDR3 spans 16 residues. The V segment lost 5 bases and the J segment 1 base; nucleotides outside the gene matches: 10. Germline lookup yields CDR1 MNHEY and CDR2 SMNVEV (reference sequence). The CDR3 loop is CASSQRQGRGNTEAFF. The CDR3 DNA follows: TGTGCCAGCAGTCAAAGACAGGGACGCGGGAACACTGAAGCTTTCTTT.

The chain carries TRBV5-1 and TRBJ2-7; 7 bases fit TRBD1. V lost 2 bases and J lost 6; bases outside the gene matches: 8. The CDR3 length is 14 residues. Germline V gene lookup returns CDR1 SGHRS and CDR2 YFSETQ. The CDR3 reads CASSFGQELSEQYF. The DNA of the CDR3 is TGCGCCAGCAGCTTTGGACAGGAATTGTCCGAGCAGTACTTC.

The V and J genes are TRBV6-1 and TRBJ2-1; 9 positions agree with TRBD2. In germline, CDR1 is MNHNS, CDR2 SASEGT. V lost 3 bases to trimming and J lost 4 bases; unmatched junction nucleotides: 13. The length of the CDR3 is 18 residues. CDR3 loop: CASSEEAGGLTSYNEQFF. The CDR3 DNA is TGTGCCAGCAGTGAGGAAGCGGGAGGCCTAACCTCTTACAATGAGCAGTTCTTC.

This clone appeared a few times. CDR3 loop: CASSSLWTDTGELFF. CDR3 coding DNA: TGCGCCAGCAGCTCCCTCTGGACAGACACCGGGGAGCTGTTTTTT. This sequence joins TRBV5-1 and TRBJ2-2, with D perhaps matching TRBD1 (6 bases). This CDR3 is 15 amino acids long. Germline lookup yields CDR1 SGHRS and CDR2 YFSETQ. V was trimmed by 3 bases and J by 3 bases, leaving 12 bases between them.